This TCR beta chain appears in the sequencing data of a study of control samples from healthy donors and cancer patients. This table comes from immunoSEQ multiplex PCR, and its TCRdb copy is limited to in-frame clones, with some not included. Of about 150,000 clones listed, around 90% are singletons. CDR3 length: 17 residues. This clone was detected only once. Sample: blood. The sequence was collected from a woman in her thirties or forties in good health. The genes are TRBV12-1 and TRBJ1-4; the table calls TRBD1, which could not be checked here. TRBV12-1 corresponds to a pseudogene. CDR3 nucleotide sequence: TGTGCCAGCAGCTTTGCGCAGGCAGGGGGCTGTAATGAAAAACTGTTTTTT. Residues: CASSFAQAGGCNEKLFF.